The source of this T cell receptor beta chain is a study of Graves' ophthalmopathy and Graves' hyperthyroidism. Study outcomes and limitations: The model reached approximately 67% sensitivity and about 72% specificity for predicting ophthalmopathy progression.

Amplification of the TCR beta CDR3 regions used RNA transcripts (as template). RT-PCR was first run with HTBI primers, then multiplex PCR in a second round. TCRdb re-derived calls from the multiplex PCR reads in MiXCR, one entry per CDR3 protein. The repertoire holds around 600,000 distinct CDR3 sequences, with over 40% as singletons. As the starting material, over 9 ml of fresh peripheral blood yielded the PBMCs. Germline loops: CDR1 SEHNR, CDR2 FQNEAQ (reference sequence). The CDR3 has 13 residues. V lost 1 base and J 5 bases, leaving 8 bases between the germline ends. There are many counts of this clonotype. Its antigen is not known.

This sequence was found in an adult man with Graves' ophthalmopathy. The chain recombines TRBV7-9 with TRBJ2-5; D remains ambiguous. Sequenced sample: peripheral blood. The CDR3 DNA is TGTGCCAGCAGCTTAGGGGGTCTGGAGACCCAGTACTTC. This gives the protein CASSLGGLETQYF. Looking up the rest from reference TRBV7-9 and TRBJ2-5 gives the full variable domain: DTGVSQNPRHKITKRGQNVTFRCDPISEHNRLYWYRQTLGQGPEFLTYFQNEAQLEKSRLLSDRFSAERPKGSFSTLEIQRTEQGDSAMYLCASSLGGLETQYFGPGTRLLVL.